This T cell receptor (beta chain) stems from a study of STAT5B mutations in CD4+ large granular lymphocyte leukemia. Remarks on this clone: Its specificity is unknown.

The assay was run at survey level. The data were produced by immunoSEQ multiplex PCR, yet TCRdb's version contains in-frame clones alone and is incomplete. In the table there are roughly 40,000 clones, roughly 76% of which are singletons. General study findings and limits: Patient CD4-sorted repertoires stayed more clonal than healthy ones after leukemic-clone removal. Approximately 25% of private leukemic clonotypes occurred rarely in other patients' non-leukemic repertoires.

The sequence came from a human donor in good health. Sequenced: CD4+ T cells from blood buffy coats.

The CDR3 nucleotides read TGTGCCAGCAGCACCCGAGACTTCGAGCAGTACTTC. Its translation: CASSTRDFEQYF. The genes are TRBV7-9 and TRBJ2-7; D gene unclear. Germline V lookup: CDR1 SEHNR, CDR2 FQNEAQ (reference sequence). This CDR3 spans 12 amino acids. V shed 5 bases and J shed 6 bases, with 11 bases lying between them.